This paragraph covers one TCR beta chain sequence. Its cognate antigen is unknown. Given a much more abundant clone one base away, this may be a read error. The record originates from a study of post-analysis software for immune sequencing data. Study context: The disease courses spanned relapsing-remitting, secondary progressive and progressive-relapsing forms of multiple sclerosis. General observations from the study: For normalized Chao1 diversity, multiple sclerosis patients scored significantly lower than controls did.

Built from TCR beta cDNA, the libraries had unique molecular identifiers in them. TCRdb re-analysed the PCR reads in MiXCR, keeping a single row per CDR3 protein. Here the sample spans over 150,000 distinct CDR3 sequences, around 28% being singletons. The receptor's source is a girl aged 5-17 years with multiple sclerosis. The specimen was blood.

The CDR3 bases are TGTGCCAGCAGCCCCGAGGGGGGGGGCCACGAGCAGTACTTC. This encodes CASSPEGGGHEQYF. The J gene is TRBJ2-7, the V gene TRBV7-9; perhaps TRBD2 as D (7 bases). Deletions cut 5 bases from V and 5 bases from J, with 16 bases between. Per the germline V gene, CDR1 is SEHNR and CDR2 is FQNEAQ (reference sequence). This CDR3 has 14 amino acids.